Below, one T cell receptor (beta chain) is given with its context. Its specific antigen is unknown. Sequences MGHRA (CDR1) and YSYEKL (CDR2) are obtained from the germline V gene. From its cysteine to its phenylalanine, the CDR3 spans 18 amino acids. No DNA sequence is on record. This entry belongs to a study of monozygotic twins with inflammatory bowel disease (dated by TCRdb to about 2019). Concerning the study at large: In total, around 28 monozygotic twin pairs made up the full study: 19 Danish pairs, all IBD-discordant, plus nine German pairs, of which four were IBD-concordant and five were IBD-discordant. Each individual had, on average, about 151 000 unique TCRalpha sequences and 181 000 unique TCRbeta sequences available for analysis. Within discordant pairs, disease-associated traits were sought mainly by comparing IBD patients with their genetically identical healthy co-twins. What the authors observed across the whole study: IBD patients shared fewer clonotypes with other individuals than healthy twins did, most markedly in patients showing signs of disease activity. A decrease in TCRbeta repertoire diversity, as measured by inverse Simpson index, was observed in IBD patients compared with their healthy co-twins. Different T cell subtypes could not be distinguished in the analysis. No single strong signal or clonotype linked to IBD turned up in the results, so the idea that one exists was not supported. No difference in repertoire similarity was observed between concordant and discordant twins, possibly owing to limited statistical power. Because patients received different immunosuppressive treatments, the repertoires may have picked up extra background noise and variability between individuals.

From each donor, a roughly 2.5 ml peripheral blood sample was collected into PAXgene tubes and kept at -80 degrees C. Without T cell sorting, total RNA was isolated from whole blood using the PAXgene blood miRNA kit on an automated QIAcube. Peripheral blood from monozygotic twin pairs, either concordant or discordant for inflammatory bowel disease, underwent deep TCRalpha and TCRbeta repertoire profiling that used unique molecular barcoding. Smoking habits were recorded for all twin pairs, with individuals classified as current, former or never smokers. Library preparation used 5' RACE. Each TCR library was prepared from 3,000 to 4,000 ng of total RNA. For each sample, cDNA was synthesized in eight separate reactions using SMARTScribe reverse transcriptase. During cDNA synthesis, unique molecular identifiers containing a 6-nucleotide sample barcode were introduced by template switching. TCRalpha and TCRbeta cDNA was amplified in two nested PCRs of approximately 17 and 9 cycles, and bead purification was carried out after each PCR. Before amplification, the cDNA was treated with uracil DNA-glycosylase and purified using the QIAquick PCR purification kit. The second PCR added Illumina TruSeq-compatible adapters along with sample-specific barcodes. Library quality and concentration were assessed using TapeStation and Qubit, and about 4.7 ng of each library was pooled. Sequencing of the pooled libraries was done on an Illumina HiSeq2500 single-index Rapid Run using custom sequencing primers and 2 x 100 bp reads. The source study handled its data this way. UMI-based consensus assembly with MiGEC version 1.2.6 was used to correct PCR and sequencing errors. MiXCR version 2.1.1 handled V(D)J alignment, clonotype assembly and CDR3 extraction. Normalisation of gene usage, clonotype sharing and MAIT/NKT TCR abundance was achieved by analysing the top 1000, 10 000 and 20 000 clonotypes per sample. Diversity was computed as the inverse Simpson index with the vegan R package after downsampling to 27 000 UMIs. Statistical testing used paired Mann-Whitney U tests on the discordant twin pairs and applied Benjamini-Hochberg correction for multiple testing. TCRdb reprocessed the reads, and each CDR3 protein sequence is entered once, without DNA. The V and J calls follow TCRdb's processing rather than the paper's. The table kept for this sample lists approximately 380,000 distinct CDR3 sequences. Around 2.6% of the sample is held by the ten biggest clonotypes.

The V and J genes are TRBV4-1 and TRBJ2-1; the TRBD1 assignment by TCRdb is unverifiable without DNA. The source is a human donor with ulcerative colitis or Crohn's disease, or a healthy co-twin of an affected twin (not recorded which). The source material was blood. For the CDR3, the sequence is CASSQDRGGGRSYNEQFF.